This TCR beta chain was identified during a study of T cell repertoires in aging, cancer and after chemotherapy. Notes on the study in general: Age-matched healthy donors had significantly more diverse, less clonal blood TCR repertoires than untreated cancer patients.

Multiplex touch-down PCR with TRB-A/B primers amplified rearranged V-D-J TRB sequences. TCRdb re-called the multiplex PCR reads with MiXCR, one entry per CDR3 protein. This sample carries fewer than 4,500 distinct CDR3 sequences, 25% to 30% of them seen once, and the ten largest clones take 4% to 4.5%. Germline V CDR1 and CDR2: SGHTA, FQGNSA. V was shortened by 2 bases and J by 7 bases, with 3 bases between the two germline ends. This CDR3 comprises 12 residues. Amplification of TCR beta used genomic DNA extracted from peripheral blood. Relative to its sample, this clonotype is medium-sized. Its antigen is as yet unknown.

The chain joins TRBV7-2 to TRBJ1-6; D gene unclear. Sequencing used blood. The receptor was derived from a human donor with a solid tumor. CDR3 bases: TGTGCCAGCAGCTTAATCAATTCACCCCTCCACTTT. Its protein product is CASSLINSPLHF.